These 10 T cell receptor beta chains originate from one sample sequenced in a study of T-cell reconstitution after alpha-beta-depleted transplantation in children. Unique molecular identifiers tagged the TCRbeta library. TCRdb called the PCR reads again in MiXCR, with one record for every CDR3 protein. Of 100,000 or so distinct CDR3 sequences listed, about a quarter are singletons. This specimen consisted of PBMCs, obtained before TCRalphabeta/CD19-depleted stem cell transplant. These receptors were obtained from a boy between 2 and 10 years old with acute lymphoblastic leukemia, due to receive a stem cell transplant.

The rearrangement uses TRBV6-1 and TRBJ2-3; 9 nucleotides line up with TRBD2. The CDR3 loop spans 15 amino acids. J was trimmed by 4 bases and V by 3 bases; bases with no gene match: 5. Germline CDR1 and CDR2: MNHNS and SASEGT. In nucleotides, the CDR3 is TGTGCCAGCAGTGAGACTAGCGGAGGGTCAGATACGCAGTATTTT. The encoded protein is CASSETSGGSDTQYF.

V gene TRBV20-1 combines with J gene TRBJ2-7; weak D call: TRBD2 (5 bases). The germline CDR1 and CDR2 sequences are DFQATT and SNEGSKA (reference sequence). The CDR3 sequence is 13 residues long. V was cut by 6 bases and J by 2 bases, with 14 bases left in between. Here the CDR3 DNA reads TGCAGTGCCGAGGGCTCCGGAGCCTACGAGCAGTACTTC. Its protein is CSAEGSGAYEQYF.

This clonotype is medium-sized (0.01 to 0.1%) by share. The rearrangement joins TRBV9 to TRBJ2-2; tentative D call: TRBD2 (5 bases). This CDR3 spans 14 amino acids. V was clipped by 2 bases and J by 7 bases, with 12 bases between them. CDR1 SGDLS and CDR2 YYNGEE come from the germline V gene. This chain's CDR3 is CASSVAAGGGELFF. The CDR3 DNA reads as TGTGCCAGCAGCGTGGCGGCGGGCGGCGGGGAGCTGTTTTTT.

The rearrangement joins TRBV27 to TRBJ2-3, with TRBD2 identical over 8 bases. CDR1 is MNHEY, CDR2 SMNVEV, per germline (reference sequence). The CDR3 is made up of 18 amino acids. V trimming: 6 bases; J trimming: 10 bases; junction bases outside the gene matches: 24. The chain's CDR3 is CASRKHRTGGVGLSAQYF. Written as DNA, the CDR3 is TGTGCCAGCAGAAAGCATCGGACGGGGGGGGTTGGGTTGAGCGCGCAGTATTTT.

This clonotype was detected only a few times. CDR3: CASSLDVAGRETQYF. CDR3 in DNA: TGTGCCAGCAGTTTAGATGTCGCGGGGAGAGAGACCCAGTACTTC. The chain joins TRBV27 to TRBJ2-5, with D possibly being TRBD2 (6 bases). V was pared by 2 bases and J by 4 bases, with 14 bases between. Germline values: CDR1 MNHEY, CDR2 SMNVEV (reference sequence). The CDR3 spans 15 residues.

This clonotype showed up just a few times. The V call is TRBV7-9, the J call TRBJ2-5; TRBD2 might be the D (5 bases). Between the trimmed V and J ends, which lost 1 base and 2 bases, there was a span of 8 bases. The CDR3 loop spans 14 amino acids. Per the germline V gene, CDR1 is SEHNR and CDR2 is FQNEAQ (reference sequence). CDR3 nucleotide sequence: TGTGCCAGCAGCTTAGGGACTCCTCAAGAGACCCAGTACTTC. It yields the protein CASSLGTPQETQYF.

The sample holds many counts of this clonotype. The chain is built from TRBV7-9 and TRBJ2-4; D perhaps matches TRBD2 (5 bases). The CDR3 is 13 residues long. The germline V and J ends were trimmed by 1 base and 4 bases, with 5 bases remaining between them. Germline values: CDR1 SEHNR, CDR2 FQNEAQ (reference sequence). The CDR3 DNA sequence: TGTGCCAGCAGCTTAGGGACTAAAAACATTCAGTACTTC. This sequence encodes CASSLGTKNIQYF.

This clonotype was seen at least ten times. The chain joins TRBV27 to TRBJ2-7; no clear D. The CDR3 covers 13 residues. Germline values: CDR1 MNHEY, CDR2 SMNVEV (reference sequence). Trimming left V 2 bases short and J 3 bases short, with 8 bases between. DNA of the CDR3: TGTGCCAGCAGTTTAAGGTTTGGCTACGAGCAGTACTTC. This encodes CASSLRFGYEQYF.

V and J are TRBV20-1 and TRBJ2-7, with D possibly matching TRBD2 (7 bases). The CDR3 extends over 15 amino acids. The V gene lost 3 bases and the J gene lost 6 bases, with 21 bases spanning the gap. The germline CDR1 and CDR2 sequences are DFQATT and SNEGSKA (reference sequence). The chain's CDR3 is CSARSWGGSFAEQYF. CDR3 DNA: TGCAGTGCTAGGTCGTGGGGGGGCTCCTTCGCCGAGCAGTACTTC.

This chain joins TRBV6-1 and TRBJ1-5; 9 nucleotides align to TRBD1. The trim removed 5 bases at V and 2 bases at J, leaving 7 bases unmatched. Germline V gene data show CDR1 as MNHNS and CDR2 as SASEGT. This CDR3 is 16 amino acids long. CDR3 DNA: TGTGCCAGCAGTAGAACAGGGGGCGCAGGCAATCAGCCCCAGCATTTT. Amino acid sequence: CASSRTGGAGNQPQHF.